This is a list of T cell receptor beta chains from one sample in a study of CD8+CD57+ T cells in acquired aplastic anemia. TCRdb used MiXCR to reprocess the reads, holding one entry per CDR3 protein. The sample holds over 150,000 distinct CDR3 sequences, 71% seen once. Sequenced: sorted CD4+, CD8+, or CD8+CD57+ T cells (not recorded which) from PBMCs. Receptors were obtained from a human donor with aplastic anemia. The CDR3 runs from the conserved cysteine through the conserved F or W. A D gene is named only where the DNA matches it firmly. Size is omitted from some rows. Given values are once, few, many or a class for expanded clones.

d_call,j_call,v_call,clone_size,cdr3_aa,cdr3_nt
TRBD1,TRBJ2-7,TRBV5-5,few,CASSLQGQVYEQYF,TGTGCCAGCAGCTTGCAAGGACAGGTCTACGAGCAGTACTTC
.,TRBJ2-1,TRBV10-3,few,CAISGDNEQFF,TGTGCCATCAGTGGAGACAATGAGCAGTTCTTC
.,TRBJ2-7,TRBV2,.,CASSEGAGRLTYEQYF,TGTGCCAGCAGTGAGGGCGCGGGACGCCTAACCTACGAGCAGTACTTC
.,TRBJ2-3,TRBV24-1,.,CATAGSGGTDTQYF,TGTGCCACGGCGGGTAGCGGTGGCACAGATACGCAGTATTTT
.,TRBJ1-5,TRBV6-1,.,CASSLWGGGNQPQHF,TGTGCCAGCAGTCTCTGGGGAGGGGGCAATCAGCCCCAGCATTTT
TRBD2,TRBJ2-7,TRBV29-1,few,CSVLAGGREQYF,TGCAGCGTCCTAGCGGGGGGACGCGAGCAGTACTTC
TRBD1,TRBJ1-2,TRBV10-3,.,CAISGQGAKLIGYTF,TGTGCCATCAGTGGACAGGGGGCGAAGTTGATCGGCTACACCTTC
TRBD2,TRBJ2-7,TRBV2,.,CASSVGTSGRLEQYF,TGTGCCAGCAGTGTTGGGACTAGCGGGAGGCTGGAGCAGTACTTC
.,TRBJ1-1,TRBV7-2,.,CASSSGVSTVVAFF,TGTGCCAGCAGCTCAGGGGTGTCAACGGTGGTGGCTTTCTTT
TRBD1,TRBJ1-2,TRBV20-1,.,CSARVPGQLYGYTF,TGCAGTGCTAGAGTTCCGGGACAGCTCTATGGCTACACCTTC
.,TRBJ1-4,TRBV15,.,CATGGVLNEKLFF,TGTGCCACCGGTGGGGTGCTTAATGAAAAACTGTTTTTT
TRBD2,TRBJ2-7,TRBV2,.,CASSIPGGGRADEQYF,TGTGCCAGCAGTATCCCCGGTGGCGGGAGGGCCGACGAGCAGTACTTC
.,TRBJ2-3,TRBV6-4,.,CASSDSIAADTQYF,TGTGCCAGCAGTGACTCAATCGCGGCAGATACGCAGTATTTT
TRBD2,TRBJ2-7,TRBV10-3,.,CAISPGLAFHEQYF,TGTGCCATCAGTCCGGGACTAGCGTTTCACGAGCAGTACTTC
.,TRBJ1-6,TRBV9,.,CASSVAATDSPLHF,TGTGCCAGCAGCGTAGCTGCTACTGACTCACCCCTCCACTTT
.,TRBJ2-2,TRBV2,.,CATCRNFWRELFF,TGTGCCACTTGCAGGAACTTCTGGCGGGAGCTGTTTTTT
TRBD2,TRBJ2-5,TRBV7-9,.,CASSFSGGAAETQYF,TGTGCCAGCAGCTTTAGCGGGGGGGCAGCGGAGACCCAGTACTTC
TRBD2,TRBJ2-1,TRBV7-3,once,CASSLTSGKGNEQFF,TGTGCCAGCAGTCTGACTAGCGGGAAAGGGAATGAGCAGTTCTTC
TRBD2,TRBJ2-3,TRBV6-4,.,CASSPRGVFSTDTQYF,TGTGCCAGCAGTCCCCGGGGGGTATTTAGCACAGATACGCAGTATTTT
.,TRBJ2-1,TRBV7-6,.,CASSFDVSPYNEQFF,TGTGCCAGCAGCTTCGACGTGTCCCCTTACAATGAGCAGTTCTTC
.,TRBJ2-7,TRBV6-1,.,CASSGGLTSYEQYF,TGTGCCAGCAGTGGAGGACTGACATCCTACGAGCAGTACTTC
.,TRBJ1-2,TRBV10-3,.,CAISESLAGGSRLGGYTF,TGTGCCATCAGTGAGTCTTTAGCGGGAGGCAGTCGTCTAGGTGGCTACACCTTC
.,TRBJ1-1,TRBV7-8,.,CASSLVPGYTEAFF,TGTGCCAGCAGCTTAGTACCAGGGTACACTGAAGCTTTCTTT
TRBD2,TRBJ2-1,TRBV6-5,.,CASSLRVTSGRNEQFF,TGTGCCAGCAGCCTTAGGGTAACTAGCGGGAGAAATGAGCAGTTCTTC
TRBD2,TRBJ2-7,TRBV19,.,CASSPGTSGVSYEQYF,TGTGCCAGTAGTCCTGGGACTAGCGGGGTCTCCTACGAGCAGTACTTC
.,TRBJ2-7,TRBV10-3,once,CAIQTASYEQYF,TGTGCCATTCAGACAGCCTCCTACGAGCAGTACTTC
.,TRBJ1-5,TRBV12-3/TRBV12-4,once,CASSLGDLGPQHF,TGTGCCAGCAGTTTAGGGGACTTAGGGCCCCAGCATTTT
.,TRBJ1-4,TRBV25-1,.,CASSEGGRAVSEKLFF,TGTGCCAGCAGTGAGGGGGGCAGGGCTGTAAGCGAAAAACTGTTTTTT
.,TRBJ2-5,TRBV7-8,few,CASSLSDLNQETQYF,TGTGCCAGCAGCTTATCGGACTTAAACCAAGAGACCCAGTACTTC
.,TRBJ1-3,TRBV29-1,.,CSVGQTGGNTIYF,TGCAGCGTTGGTCAAACCGGGGGAAACACCATATATTTT
.,TRBJ2-5,TRBV20-1,few,CSVQVQETQYF,TGCAGTGTCCAGGTACAAGAGACCCAGTACTTC
.,TRBJ1-6,TRBV2,.,CASSGGTPGHVYNSPLHF,TGTGCCAGCAGTGGCGGGACTCCGGGACACGTCTATAATTCACCCCTCCACTTT
.,TRBJ2-5,TRBV7-9,few,CASRPKPGRQETQYF,TGTGCCAGCAGACCGAAACCGGGACGGCAAGAGACCCAGTACTTC
.,TRBJ2-6,TRBV6-6,.,CAISAQGGSGANVLTF,TGTGCCATCAGTGCTCAGGGCGGCTCTGGGGCCAACGTCCTGACTTTC
.,TRBJ2-7,TRBV2,few,CASGMRGDRAISYEQYF,TGTGCCAGCGGAATGAGGGGGGACAGAGCTATCTCCTACGAGCAGTACTTC
TRBD1,TRBJ2-3,TRBV5-1,few,CASSSDRGIITDTQYF,TGCGCCAGCAGCTCGGACAGGGGGATAATTACAGATACGCAGTATTTT
TRBD2,TRBJ2-3,TRBV7-9,once,CASRDASGTFTDTQYF,TGTGCCAGCAGGGATGCTAGCGGGACCTTTACAGATACGCAGTATTTT
.,TRBJ2-7,TRBV20-1,.,CSAPGSGEALEQYF,TGCAGTGCCCCAGGGTCGGGAGAAGCTCTCGAGCAGTACTTC
.,TRBJ2-3,TRBV5-1,.,CASSLGGHSDTQYF,TGCGCCAGCAGCTTGGGGGGCCACTCAGATACGCAGTATTTT
TRBD1,TRBJ1-2,TRBV11-2,many,CASSSGRGRRGYTF,TGTGCCAGCAGCTCGGGCAGGGGGCGTCGTGGCTACACCTTC
TRBD1,TRBJ2-7,TRBV7-9,few,CASSPTGFDEQYF,TGTGCCAGCAGCCCGACAGGGTTCGACGAGCAGTACTTC
.,TRBJ2-7,TRBV2,.,CACNWAGGVYEQYF,TGTGCCTGCAACTGGGCAGGGGGGGTATACGAGCAGTACTTC
.,TRBJ1-1,TRBV2,few,CASSESGRTEAFF,TGTGCCAGCAGTGAGTCAGGGAGGACTGAAGCTTTCTTT
TRBD1,TRBJ1-2,TRBV10-2,.,CASSETGGRGYTF,TGCGCCAGCAGTGAGACAGGGGGACGAGGCTACACCTTC
.,TRBJ1-6,TRBV10-3,.,CAISVGGGYNSPLHF,TGTGCCATCAGTGTTGGAGGGGGCTATAATTCACCCCTCCACTTT
TRBD1,TRBJ1-2,TRBV20-1,.,CSARAGQGYGYTF,TGCAGTGCTAGAGCGGGACAGGGCTATGGCTACACCTTC
.,TRBJ2-7,TRBV24-1,.,CATSDGHTPAYEQYF,TGTGCCACCAGTGACGGCCACACCCCCGCCTACGAGCAGTACTTC